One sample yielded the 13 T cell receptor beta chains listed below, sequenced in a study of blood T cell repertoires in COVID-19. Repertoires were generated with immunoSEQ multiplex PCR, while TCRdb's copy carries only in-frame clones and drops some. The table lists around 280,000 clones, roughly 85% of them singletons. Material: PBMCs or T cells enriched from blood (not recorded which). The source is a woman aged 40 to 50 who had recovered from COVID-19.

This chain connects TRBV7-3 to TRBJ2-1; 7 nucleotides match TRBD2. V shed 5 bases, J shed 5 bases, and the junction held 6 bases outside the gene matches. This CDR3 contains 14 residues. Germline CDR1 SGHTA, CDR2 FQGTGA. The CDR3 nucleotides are TGTGCCAGCAGCCCCCGCCTAGCGGACAATGAGCAGTTCTTC. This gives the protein CASSPRLADNEQFF.

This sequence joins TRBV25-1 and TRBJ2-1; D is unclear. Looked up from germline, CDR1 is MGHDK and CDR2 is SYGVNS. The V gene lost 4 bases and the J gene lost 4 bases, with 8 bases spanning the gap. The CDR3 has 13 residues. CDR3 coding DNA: TGTGCCAGCAGTGTTACTCCGTACAATGAGCAGTTCTTC. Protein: CASSVTPYNEQFF.

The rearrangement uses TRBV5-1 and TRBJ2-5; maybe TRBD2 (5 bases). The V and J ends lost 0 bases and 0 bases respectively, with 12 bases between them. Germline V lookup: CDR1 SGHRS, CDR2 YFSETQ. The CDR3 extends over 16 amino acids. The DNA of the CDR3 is TGCGCCAGCAGCTTGGAGGGCCTCGGGGACCAAGAGACCCAGTACTTC. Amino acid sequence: CASSLEGLGDQETQYF. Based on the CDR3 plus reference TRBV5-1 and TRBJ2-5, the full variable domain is KAGVTQTPRYLIKTRGQQVTLSCSPISGHRSVSWYQQTPGQGLQFLFEYFSETQRNKGNFPGRFSGRQFSNSRSEMNVSTLELGDSALYLCASSLEGLGDQETQYFGPGTRLLVL.

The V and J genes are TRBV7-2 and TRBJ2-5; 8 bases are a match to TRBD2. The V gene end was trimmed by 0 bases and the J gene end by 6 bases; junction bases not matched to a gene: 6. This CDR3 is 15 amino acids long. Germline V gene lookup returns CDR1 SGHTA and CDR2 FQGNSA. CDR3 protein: CASSLAGSGTKTQYF. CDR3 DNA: TGTGCCAGCAGCTTAGCGGGTAGCGGGACTAAGACCCAGTACTTC.

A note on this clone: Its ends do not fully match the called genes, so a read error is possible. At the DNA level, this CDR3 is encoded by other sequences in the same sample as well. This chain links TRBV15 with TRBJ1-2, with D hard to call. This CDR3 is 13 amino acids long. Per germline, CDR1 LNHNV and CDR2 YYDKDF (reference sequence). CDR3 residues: CATSRVLYGGYTF. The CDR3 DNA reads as TGTGCCACTAGCAGAGTGCTATATGGTGGCTACACCTTC.

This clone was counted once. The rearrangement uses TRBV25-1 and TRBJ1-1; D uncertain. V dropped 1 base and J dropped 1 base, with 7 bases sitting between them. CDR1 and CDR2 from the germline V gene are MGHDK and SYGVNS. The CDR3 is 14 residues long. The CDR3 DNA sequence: TGTGCCAGCAGTGAATTATCGGGGAACACTGAAGCTTTCTTT. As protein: CASSELSGNTEAFF.

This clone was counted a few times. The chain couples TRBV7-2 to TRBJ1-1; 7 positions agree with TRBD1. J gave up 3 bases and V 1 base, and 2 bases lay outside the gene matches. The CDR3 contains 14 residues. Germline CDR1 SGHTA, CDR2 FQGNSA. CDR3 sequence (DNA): TGTGCCAGCAGCTTAGTTGGGACAGACACTGAAGCTTTCTTT. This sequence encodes CASSLVGTDTEAFF.

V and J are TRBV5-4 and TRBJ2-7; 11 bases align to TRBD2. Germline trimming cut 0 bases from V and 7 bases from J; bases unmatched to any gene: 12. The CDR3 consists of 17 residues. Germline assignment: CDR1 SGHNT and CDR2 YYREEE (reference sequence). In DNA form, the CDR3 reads TGTGCCAGCAGCTTGGGAGGGGCGACTAGCGGGACGGGTGAGCAGTACTTC. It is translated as CASSLGGATSGTGEQYF.

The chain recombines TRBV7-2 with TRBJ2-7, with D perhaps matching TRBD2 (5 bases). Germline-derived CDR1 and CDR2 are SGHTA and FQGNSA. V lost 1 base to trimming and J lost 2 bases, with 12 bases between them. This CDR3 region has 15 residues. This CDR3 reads CASSLELGMAYEQYF. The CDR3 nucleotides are TGTGCCAGCAGCTTAGAACTAGGGATGGCCTACGAGCAGTACTTC.

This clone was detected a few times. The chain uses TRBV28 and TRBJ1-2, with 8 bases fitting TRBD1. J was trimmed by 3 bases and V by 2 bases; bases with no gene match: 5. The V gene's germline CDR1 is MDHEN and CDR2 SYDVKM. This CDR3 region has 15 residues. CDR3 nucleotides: TGTGCCAGCAGTTTAGGGACAGGAAGAGACTATGGCTACACCTTC. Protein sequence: CASSLGTGRDYGYTF.

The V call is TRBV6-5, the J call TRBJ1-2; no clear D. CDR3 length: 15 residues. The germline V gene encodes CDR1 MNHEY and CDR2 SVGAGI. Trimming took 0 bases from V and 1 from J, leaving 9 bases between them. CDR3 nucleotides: TGTGCCAGCAGTTACTCGGCCCAGATTAACTATGGCTACACCTTC. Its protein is CASSYSAQINYGYTF.

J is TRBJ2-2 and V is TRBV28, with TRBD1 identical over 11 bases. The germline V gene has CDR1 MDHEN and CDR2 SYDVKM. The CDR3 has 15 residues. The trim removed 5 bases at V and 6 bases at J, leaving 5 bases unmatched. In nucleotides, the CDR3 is TGTGCCAGCAGTCGACCGGGACAGGGGGCCGGGGAGCTGTTTTTT. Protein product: CASSRPGQGAGELFF.

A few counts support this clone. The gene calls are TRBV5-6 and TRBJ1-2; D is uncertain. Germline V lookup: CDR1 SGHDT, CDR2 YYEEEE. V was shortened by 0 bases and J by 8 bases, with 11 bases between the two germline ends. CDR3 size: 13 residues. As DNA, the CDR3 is TGTGCCAGCAGCTTGGCGCACCTATGGGGCTACACCTTC. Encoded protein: CASSLAHLWGYTF.